This TCR beta chain was captured by sequencing in a study of vaccination effects on CD4 cells after COVID-19. On the study more broadly: Following the second dose by a median of 72 days, the post-vaccine samples were obtained. A few million PBMC were placed in each well, which was supplemented with approximately 9.7 IU/ml IL-2 and approximately 9.2 ug/ml peptides.

To note about this clone: Its antigen is undetermined.

It was after around eleven days of culture that CD4+ T cells were isolated. Everyone in the study got two shots of either the BNT162b2 or mRNA-1273 vaccine. Each vaccine recipient was nucleocapsid antibody negative and had no prior SARS-CoV-2 infection. On day 3 and again on day 7, half the medium was replaced with IL-2 medium. Repertoires were generated with immunoSEQ multiplex PCR, while TCRdb's copy carries only in-frame clones and drops some. This table holds tens of thousands of clones, 74% found once. Sequenced here: CD4+ T cells from PBMCs cultured without peptide, sampled after COVID-19 vaccination. The sequence derives from a human donor who received a COVID-19 vaccine.

In nucleotides, the CDR3 is TGCGCCAGCAGCCCAGGGGGGGCTTATGGCTACACCTTC. Its protein product is CASSPGGAYGYTF. This rearrangement joins TRBV4-3 to TRBJ1-2; 7 bases align to TRBD1. This CDR3 region has 13 residues. The V and J ends lost 4 bases and 5 bases, in that order; junction bases with no gene match: 4. The germline V gene has CDR1 LGHNA and CDR2 YSLEER.